This T cell receptor beta chain comes out of a study of control samples from healthy donors and cancer patients. TCRdb's copy holds only in-frame clones and misses some; the assay was immunoSEQ multiplex PCR. The data contain hundreds of thousands of clones, 90% of them seen just once; the ten biggest clones take up approximately 6.3%. This clone has a single count. Sequenced sample: PBMCs. The origin of this receptor is a man in his forties with head and neck cancer.

The CDR3 DNA follows: TGTGCCAGCCTTAGACGGAGATCGAACACCGGGGAGCTGTTTTTT. Its translation is CASLRRRSNTGELFF. The gene calls are TRBV6-9 and TRBJ2-2; no clear D. V lost 8 bases, J lost 0 bases, and 13 bases lay in between. The germline CDR1 and CDR2 sequences are MNHGY and SVAAGI. CDR3 size: 15 residues.